Here is one TCR beta chain with its context. The antigen is unknown. The source of the sample is a study of cytomegalovirus exposure and HLA in healthy donors. It was with 60 Vbeta and 13 Jbeta primers that the PCR ran. Only in-frame clones appear in the TCRdb table, and some are missing; sequencing was by immunoSEQ multiplex PCR. The table has 200,000 to 250,000 clones, around 80% seen once; the top ten hold approximately 0.47%. Broader study findings: Later, TCR association rates were found to vary by HLA locus, highest for DRB1 and lowest for HLA-C. An Asian-associated ancestry cluster reportedly showed fewer N-insertions than the approximately 700-donor mean in a later analysis. The study recorded 160 or so TCR beta chains that were cytomegalovirus-associated. TCR beta V- and J-gene trimming, according to a later analysis, was linked to a missense DCLRE1C variant.

Sequenced: PBMCs. The receptor's source is a boy aged 5-17 years in good health and CMV-seronegative.

CDR3 nucleotide sequence: TGTGCCAGCAGTTTCTACAGGGTGAACACTGAAGCTTTCTTT. Its translation: CASSFYRVNTEAFF. The chain joins TRBV6-5 to TRBJ1-1; D is possibly TRBD1 (6 bases). V lost 4 bases and J 0 bases, leaving 9 bases between the germline ends. Germline assignment: CDR1 MNHEY and CDR2 SVGAGI. The CDR3 length is 14 residues.